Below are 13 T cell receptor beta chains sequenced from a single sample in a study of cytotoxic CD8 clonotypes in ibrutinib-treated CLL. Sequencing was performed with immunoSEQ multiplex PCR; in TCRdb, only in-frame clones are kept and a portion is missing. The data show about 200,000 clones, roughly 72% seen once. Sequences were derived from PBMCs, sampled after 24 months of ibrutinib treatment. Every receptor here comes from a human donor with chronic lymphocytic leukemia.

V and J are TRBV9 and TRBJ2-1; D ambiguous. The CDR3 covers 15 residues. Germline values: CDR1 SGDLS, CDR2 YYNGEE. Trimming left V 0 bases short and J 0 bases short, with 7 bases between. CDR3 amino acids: CASSVGPSSYNEQFF. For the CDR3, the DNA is TGTGCCAGCAGCGTAGGTCCCAGCTCCTACAATGAGCAGTTCTTC.

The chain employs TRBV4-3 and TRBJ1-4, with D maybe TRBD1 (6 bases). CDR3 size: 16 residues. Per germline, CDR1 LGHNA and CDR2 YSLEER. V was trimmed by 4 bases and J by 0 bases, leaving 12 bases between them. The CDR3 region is CASSRQATATNEKLFF. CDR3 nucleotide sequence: TGCGCCAGCAGCCGACAGGCGACGGCAACTAATGAAAAACTGTTTTTT.

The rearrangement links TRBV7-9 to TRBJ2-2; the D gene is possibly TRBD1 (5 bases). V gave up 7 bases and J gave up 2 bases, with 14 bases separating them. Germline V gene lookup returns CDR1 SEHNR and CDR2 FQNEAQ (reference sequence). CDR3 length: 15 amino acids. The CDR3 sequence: CASISSWGNTGELFF. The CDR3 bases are TGTGCCAGCATATCGTCGTGGGGCAACACCGGGGAGCTGTTTTTT. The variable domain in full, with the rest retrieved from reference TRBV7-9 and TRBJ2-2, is DTGVSQNPRHKITKRGQNVTFRCDPISEHNRLYWYRQTLGQGPEFLTYFQNEAQLEKSRLLSDRFSAERPKGSFSTLEIQRTEQGDSAMYLCASISSWGNTGELFFGEGSRLTVL.

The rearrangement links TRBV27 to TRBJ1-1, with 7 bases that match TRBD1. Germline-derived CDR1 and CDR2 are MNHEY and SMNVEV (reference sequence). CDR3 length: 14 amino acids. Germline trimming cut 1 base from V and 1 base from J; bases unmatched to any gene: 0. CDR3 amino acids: CASSLYRGNTEAFF. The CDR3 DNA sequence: TGTGCCAGCAGTTTATACAGGGGGAACACTGAAGCTTTCTTT.

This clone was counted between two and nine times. DNA for the CDR3: TGTGCCAGCAGCTTGATTGCAGGAAGCTCCTACGAGCAGTACTTC. Translating gives CASSLIAGSSYEQYF. The chain links TRBV12-1 to TRBJ2-7; the D call TRBD1 from the table was never checked on the DNA. TRBV12-1 is given as a pseudogene. The CDR3 loop spans 15 amino acids.

The CDR3 protein is CASTRREQYF. The CDR3 region has the DNA TGCGCCAGCACCCGGCGAGAGCAGTACTTC. This chain joins TRBV5-1 and TRBJ2-7; the D is unclear. The CDR3 totals 10 residues. The V end was cut by 6 bases, the J end by 7 bases, with 8 bases between. CDR1 is SGHRS and CDR2 is YFSETQ in the germline V gene.

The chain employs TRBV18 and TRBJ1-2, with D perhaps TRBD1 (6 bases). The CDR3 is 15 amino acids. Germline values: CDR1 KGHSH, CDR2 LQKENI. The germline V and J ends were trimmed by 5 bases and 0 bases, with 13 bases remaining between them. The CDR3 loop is CASSYDRLSNYGYTF. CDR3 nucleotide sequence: TGTGCCAGCTCATATGACAGGTTGTCTAACTATGGCTACACCTTC. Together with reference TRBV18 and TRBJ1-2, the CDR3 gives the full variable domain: NAGVMQNPRHLVRRRGQEARLRCSPMKGHSHVYWYRQLPEEGLKFMVYLQKENIIDESGMPKERFSAEFPKEGPSILRIQQVVRGDSAAYFCASSYDRLSNYGYTFGSGTRLTVV.

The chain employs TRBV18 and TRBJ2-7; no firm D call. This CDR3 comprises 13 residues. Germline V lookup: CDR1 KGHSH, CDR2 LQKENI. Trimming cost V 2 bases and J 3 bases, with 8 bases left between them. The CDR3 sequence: CASSPGIDYEQYF. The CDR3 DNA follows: TGTGCCAGCTCACCAGGGATTGACTACGAGCAGTACTTC.

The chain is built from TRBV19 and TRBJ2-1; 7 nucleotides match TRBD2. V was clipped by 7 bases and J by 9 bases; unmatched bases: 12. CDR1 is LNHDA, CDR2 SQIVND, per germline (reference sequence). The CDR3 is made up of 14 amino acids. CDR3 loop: CASNVLAASGEQFF. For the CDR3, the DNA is TGTGCCAGTAATGTGCTAGCGGCCTCCGGTGAGCAGTTCTTC.

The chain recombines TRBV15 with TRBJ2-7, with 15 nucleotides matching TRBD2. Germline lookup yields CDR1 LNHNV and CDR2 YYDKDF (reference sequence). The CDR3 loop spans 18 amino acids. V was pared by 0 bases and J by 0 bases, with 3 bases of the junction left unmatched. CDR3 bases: TGTGCCACCAGCAGAGATGGGACTAGCGGGAGGATCTCCTACGAGCAGTACTTC. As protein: CATSRDGTSGRISYEQYF.

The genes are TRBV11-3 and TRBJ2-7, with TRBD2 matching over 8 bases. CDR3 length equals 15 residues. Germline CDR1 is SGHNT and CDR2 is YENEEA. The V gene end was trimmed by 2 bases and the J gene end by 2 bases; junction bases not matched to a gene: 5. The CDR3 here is CASSLLSGAAYEQYF. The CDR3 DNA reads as TGTGCCAGCAGCTTACTTAGCGGGGCCGCCTACGAGCAGTACTTC.

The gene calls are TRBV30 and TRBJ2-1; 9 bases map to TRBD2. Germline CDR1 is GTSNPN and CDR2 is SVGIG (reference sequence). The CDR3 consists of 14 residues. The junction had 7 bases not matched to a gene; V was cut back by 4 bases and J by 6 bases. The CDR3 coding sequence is TGTGCCTGGACACGCGGGAGGGCTTCCAATGAGCAGTTCTTC. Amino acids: CAWTRGRASNEQFF.

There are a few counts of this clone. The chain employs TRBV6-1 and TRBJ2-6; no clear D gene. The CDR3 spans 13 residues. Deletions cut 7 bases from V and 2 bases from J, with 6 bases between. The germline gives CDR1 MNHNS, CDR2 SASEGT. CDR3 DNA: TGTGCCAGCAAGTCAACTGGGGCCAACGTCCTGACTTTC. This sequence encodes CASKSTGANVLTF.